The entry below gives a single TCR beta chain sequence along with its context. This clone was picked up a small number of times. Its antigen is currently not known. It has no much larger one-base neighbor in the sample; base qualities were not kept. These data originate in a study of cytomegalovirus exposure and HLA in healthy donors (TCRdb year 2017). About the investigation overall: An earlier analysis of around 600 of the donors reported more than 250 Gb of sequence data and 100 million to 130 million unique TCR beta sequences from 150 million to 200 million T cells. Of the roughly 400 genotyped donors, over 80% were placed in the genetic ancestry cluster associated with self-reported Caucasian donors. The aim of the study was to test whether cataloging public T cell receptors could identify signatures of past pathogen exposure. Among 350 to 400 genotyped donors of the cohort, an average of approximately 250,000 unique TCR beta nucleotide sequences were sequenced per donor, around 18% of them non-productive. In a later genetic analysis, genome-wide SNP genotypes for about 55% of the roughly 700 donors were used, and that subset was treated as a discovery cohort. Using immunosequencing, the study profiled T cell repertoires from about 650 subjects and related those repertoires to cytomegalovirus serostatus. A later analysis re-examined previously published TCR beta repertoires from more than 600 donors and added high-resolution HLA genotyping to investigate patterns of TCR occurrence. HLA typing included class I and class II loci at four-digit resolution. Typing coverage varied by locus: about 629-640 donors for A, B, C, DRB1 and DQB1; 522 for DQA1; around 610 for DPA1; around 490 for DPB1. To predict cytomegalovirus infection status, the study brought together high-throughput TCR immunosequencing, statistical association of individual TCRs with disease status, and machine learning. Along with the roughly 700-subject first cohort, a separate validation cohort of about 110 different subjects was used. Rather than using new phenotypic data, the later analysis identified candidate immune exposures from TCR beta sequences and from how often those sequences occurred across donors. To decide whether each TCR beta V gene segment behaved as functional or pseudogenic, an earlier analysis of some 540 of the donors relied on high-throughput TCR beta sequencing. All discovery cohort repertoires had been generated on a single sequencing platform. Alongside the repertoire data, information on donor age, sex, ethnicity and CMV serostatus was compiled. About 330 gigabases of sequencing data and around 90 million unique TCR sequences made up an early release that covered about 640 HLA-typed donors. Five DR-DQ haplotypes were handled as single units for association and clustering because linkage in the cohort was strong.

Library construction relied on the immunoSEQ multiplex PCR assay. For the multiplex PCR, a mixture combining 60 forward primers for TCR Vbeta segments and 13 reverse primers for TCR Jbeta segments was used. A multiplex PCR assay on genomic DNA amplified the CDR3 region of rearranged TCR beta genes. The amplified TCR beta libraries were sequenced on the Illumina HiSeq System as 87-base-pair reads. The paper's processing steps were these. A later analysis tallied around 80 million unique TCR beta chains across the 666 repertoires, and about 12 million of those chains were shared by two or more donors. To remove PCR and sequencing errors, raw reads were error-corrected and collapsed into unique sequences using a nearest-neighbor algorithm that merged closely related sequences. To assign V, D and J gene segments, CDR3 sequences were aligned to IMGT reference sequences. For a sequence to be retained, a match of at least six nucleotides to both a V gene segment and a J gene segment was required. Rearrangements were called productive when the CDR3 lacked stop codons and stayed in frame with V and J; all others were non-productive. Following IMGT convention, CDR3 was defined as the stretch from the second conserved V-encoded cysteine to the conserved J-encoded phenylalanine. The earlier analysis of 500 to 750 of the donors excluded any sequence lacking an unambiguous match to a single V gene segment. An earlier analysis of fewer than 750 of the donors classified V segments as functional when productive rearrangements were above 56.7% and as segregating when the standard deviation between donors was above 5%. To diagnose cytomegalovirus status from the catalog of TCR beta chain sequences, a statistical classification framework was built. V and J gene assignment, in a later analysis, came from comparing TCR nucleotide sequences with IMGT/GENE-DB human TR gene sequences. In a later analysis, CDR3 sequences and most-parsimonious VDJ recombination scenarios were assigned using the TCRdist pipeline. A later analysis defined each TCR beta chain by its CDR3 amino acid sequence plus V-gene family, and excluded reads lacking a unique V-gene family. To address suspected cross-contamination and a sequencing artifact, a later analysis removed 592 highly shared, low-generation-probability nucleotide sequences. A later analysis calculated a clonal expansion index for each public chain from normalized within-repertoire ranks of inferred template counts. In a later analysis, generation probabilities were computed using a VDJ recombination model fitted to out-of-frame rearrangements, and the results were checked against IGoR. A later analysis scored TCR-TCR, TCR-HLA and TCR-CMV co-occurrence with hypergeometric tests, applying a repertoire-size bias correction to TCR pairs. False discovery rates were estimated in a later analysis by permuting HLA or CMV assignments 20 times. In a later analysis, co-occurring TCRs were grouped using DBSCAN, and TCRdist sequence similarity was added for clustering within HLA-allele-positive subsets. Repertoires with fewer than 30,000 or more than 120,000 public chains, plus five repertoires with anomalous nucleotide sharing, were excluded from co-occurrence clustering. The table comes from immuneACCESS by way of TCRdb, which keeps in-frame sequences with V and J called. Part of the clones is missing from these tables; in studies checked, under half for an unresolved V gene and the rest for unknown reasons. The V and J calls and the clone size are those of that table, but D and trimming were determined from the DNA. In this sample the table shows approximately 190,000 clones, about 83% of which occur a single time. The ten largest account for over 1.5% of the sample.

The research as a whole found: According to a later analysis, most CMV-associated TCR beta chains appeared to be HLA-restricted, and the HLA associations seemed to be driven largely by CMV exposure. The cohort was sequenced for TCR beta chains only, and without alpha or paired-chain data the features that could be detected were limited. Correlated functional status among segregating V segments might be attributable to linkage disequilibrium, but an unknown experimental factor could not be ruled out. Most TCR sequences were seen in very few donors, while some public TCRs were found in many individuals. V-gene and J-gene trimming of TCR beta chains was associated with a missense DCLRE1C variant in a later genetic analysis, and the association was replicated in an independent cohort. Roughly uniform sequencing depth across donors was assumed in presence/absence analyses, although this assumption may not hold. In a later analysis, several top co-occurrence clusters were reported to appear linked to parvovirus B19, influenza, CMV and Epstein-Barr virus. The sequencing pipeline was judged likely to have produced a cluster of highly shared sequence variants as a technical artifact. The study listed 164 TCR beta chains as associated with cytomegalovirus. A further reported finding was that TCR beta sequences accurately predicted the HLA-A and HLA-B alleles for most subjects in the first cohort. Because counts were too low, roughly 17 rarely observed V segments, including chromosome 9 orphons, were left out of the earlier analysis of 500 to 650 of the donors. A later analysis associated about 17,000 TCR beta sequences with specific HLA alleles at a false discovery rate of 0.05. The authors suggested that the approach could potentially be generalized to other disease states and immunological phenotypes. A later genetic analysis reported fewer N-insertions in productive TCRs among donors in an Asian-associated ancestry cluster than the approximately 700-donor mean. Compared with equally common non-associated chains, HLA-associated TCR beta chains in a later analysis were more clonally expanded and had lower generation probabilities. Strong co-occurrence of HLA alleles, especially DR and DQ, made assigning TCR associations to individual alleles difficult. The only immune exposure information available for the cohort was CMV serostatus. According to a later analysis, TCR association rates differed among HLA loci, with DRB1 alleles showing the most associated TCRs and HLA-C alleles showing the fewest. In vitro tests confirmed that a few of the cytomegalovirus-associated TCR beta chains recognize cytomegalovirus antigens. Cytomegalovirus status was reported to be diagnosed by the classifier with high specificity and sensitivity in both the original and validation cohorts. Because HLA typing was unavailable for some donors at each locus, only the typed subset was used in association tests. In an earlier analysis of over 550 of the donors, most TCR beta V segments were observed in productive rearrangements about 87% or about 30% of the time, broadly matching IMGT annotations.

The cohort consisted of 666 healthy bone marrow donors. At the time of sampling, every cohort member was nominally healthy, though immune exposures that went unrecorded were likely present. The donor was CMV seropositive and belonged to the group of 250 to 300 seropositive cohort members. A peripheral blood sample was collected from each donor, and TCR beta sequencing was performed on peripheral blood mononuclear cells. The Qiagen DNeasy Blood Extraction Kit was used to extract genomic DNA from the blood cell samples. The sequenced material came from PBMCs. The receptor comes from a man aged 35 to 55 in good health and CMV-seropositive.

The CDR3 protein: CASSLWAGNSAGYTF. The nucleotide sequence is given as TGTGCCAGCAGCTTATGGGCAGGGAATAGTGCTGGCTACACCTTC. The V and J segments used are TRBV11-1 and TRBJ1-2, and perhaps TRBD1 as D gene, on 5 matching bases. The germline V gene (reference sequence) sets CDR1 to SGHAT and CDR2 to FQDESV. V loses 2 bases of germline sequence and J loses 7 bases, and the interval between the two ends is 17 bases. From cysteine to phenylalanine, the CDR3 is 15 amino acids long. Just the 45-base CDR3 DNA is kept, in frame starting at base 1.